The T cell receptor (beta chain) described here comes from a study of early T cells in non-severe SARS-CoV-2 infection. The wider study: Sequencing targeted bulk RNA from unsorted whole blood, leaving chains unpaired.

Study results and caveats: Clonotype matching in VDJdb favored anti-spike CD8 responses and did not capture private and CD4 specificities.

Attachment of unique molecular identifiers was made to individual cDNA molecules. TCRdb re-called the 5' RACE reads with MiXCR, one entry per CDR3 protein. The sample includes tens of thousands of distinct CDR3 sequences, 13% to 15% seen only once; the top ten take roughly 6.4%. Notes on this clonotype: The antigen remains undetermined.

Trimming removed 5 bases at V and 4 bases at J, with 14 bases between. The germline CDR1 and CDR2 sequences are SGHTA and FQGNSA. This CDR3 has 14 amino acids. The chain joins TRBV7-2 to TRBJ2-5; the D gene is possibly TRBD1 (6 bases). The sequence derives from an adult who was a healthcare worker with PCR-confirmed SARS-CoV-2 infection or an uninfected control (not recorded which). Sample: whole blood. The CDR3 region is CASSPTRGRETQYF. The CDR3, as DNA: TGTGCCAGCAGCCCAACCAGGGGAAGAGAGACCCAGTACTTC.